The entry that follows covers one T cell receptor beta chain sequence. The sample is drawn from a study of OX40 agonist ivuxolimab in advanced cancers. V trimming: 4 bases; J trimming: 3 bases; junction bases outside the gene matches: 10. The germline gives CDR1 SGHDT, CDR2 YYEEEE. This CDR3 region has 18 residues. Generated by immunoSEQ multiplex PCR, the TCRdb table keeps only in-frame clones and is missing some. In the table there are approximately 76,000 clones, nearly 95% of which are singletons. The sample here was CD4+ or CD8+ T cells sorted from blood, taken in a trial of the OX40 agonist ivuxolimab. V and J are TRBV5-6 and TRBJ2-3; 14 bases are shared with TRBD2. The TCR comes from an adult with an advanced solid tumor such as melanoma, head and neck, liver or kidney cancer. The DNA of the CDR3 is TGTGCCAGCAGCAATAGACTAGCGGGAGGGCCCGGGACAGATACGCAGTATTTT. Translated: CASSNRLAGGPGTDTQYF.